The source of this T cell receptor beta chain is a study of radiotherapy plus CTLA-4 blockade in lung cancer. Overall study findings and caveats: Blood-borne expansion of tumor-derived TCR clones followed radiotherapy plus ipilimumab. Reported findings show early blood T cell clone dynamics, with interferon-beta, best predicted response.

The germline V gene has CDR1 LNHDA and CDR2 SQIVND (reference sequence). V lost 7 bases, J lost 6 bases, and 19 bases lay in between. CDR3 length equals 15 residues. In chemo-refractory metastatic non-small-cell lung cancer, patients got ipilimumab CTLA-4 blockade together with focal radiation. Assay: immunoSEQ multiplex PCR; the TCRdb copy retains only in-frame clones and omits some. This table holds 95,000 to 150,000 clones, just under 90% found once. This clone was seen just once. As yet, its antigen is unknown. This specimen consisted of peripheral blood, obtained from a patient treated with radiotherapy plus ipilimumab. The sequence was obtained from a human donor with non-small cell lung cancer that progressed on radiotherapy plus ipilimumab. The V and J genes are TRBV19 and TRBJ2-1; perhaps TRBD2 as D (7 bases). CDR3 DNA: TGTGCCAGTATACCCCTGGGGGCGGGAGCCAATGAGCAGTTCTTC. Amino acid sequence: CASIPLGAGANEQFF.